The present TCR beta chain was sequenced within a study of cytomegalovirus exposure and HLA in healthy donors. Study results and limitations: The study designated 150 or so TCR beta chains cytomegalovirus-associated.

CDR3 length: 14 residues. Germline loops: CDR1 SGHTA, CDR2 FQGNSA. The germline V and J ends were trimmed by 2 bases and 10 bases, with 17 bases remaining between them. The table lists this clone with a count of one. Its specificity is unknown. The study ran its PCR with 60 Vbeta and 13 Jbeta primers. Some clones are missing from TCRdb's copy, which holds only in-frame ones; the method was immunoSEQ multiplex PCR. The sample includes around 100,000 clones, 81% of them seen just once. V and J are TRBV7-2 and TRBJ1-2, with a tentative D call TRBD1 (6 bases). Sequencing was carried out using PBMCs. The source is a woman in her seventies in good health and CMV-seropositive. The CDR3 region is CASSLSRTVLVYTF. For the CDR3, the DNA is TGTGCCAGCAGCTTATCGAGGACAGTACTCGTCTACACCTTC.